These T cell receptor beta chains were read from a single sample in a study of OX40 agonist ivuxolimab in advanced cancers. Data came from immunoSEQ multiplex PCR; TCRdb stores just in-frame clones and leaves some out. The sample contains some 25,000 clones, around 75% of which appear only once. The sample was CD4+ or CD8+ T cells sorted from blood, taken in a trial of the OX40 agonist ivuxolimab. The receptors here all came from an adult with an advanced solid tumor such as melanoma, head and neck, liver or kidney cancer. Each CDR3 is given with its conserved first and last residue. Only some rows state a clone size, as once, few, many or a class for expanded clones.

size: NA
J: TRBJ1-6
V: TRBV7-8
CDR3: CASSPGGVFPPAPLHF

size: NA
J: TRBJ1-5
V: TRBV28
CDR3: CASSSPGTGGKQPQHF

size: once
J: TRBJ1-1
V: TRBV6-6
CDR3: CASGMGVNTEAFF

size: few
J: TRBJ2-5
V: TRBV11-3
CDR3: CAGRGGETQYF

size: NA
J: TRBJ2-1
V: TRBV6-5
CDR3: CASSYSIAGSYNEQFF

size: NA
J: TRBJ1-5
V: TRBV6-5
CDR3: CASRLGQLDQPQHF

size: NA
J: TRBJ1-1
V: TRBV2
CDR3: CASSEWDIGQSEAFF

size: NA
J: TRBJ2-5
V: TRBV7-9
CDR3: CASSIWDGKQETQYF

size: NA
J: TRBJ2-2
V: TRBV9
CDR3: CASTRGPQGYTGELFF

size: NA
J: TRBJ2-3
V: TRBV7-3
CDR3: CASTDRTDTQYF

size: NA
J: TRBJ1-5
V: TRBV30
CDR3: CAWSESRTFRHNQPQHF

size: NA
J: TRBJ1-1
V: TRBV21-1
CDR3: CASSSSGTGVLAFF

size: NA
J: TRBJ1-1
V: TRBV9
CDR3: CASSGTTGRGTEAFF

size: NA
J: TRBJ1-5
V: TRBV28
CDR3: CASSLIIHNQPQHF

size: NA
J: TRBJ2-7
V: TRBV6-6
CDR3: CASSYSSIYEQYF

size: NA
J: TRBJ2-7
V: TRBV15
CDR3: CATSRDRSVSYEQYF

size: NA
J: TRBJ1-1
V: TRBV28
CDR3: CASSLGQVGTEAFF

size: few
J: TRBJ2-1
V: TRBV28
CDR3: CASRLPRDTPFRNEQFF

size: few
J: TRBJ2-7
V: TRBV15
CDR3: CATSSLGDPEQYF

size: NA
J: TRBJ2-5
V: TRBV7-9
CDR3: CASSLDGAMGTQYF